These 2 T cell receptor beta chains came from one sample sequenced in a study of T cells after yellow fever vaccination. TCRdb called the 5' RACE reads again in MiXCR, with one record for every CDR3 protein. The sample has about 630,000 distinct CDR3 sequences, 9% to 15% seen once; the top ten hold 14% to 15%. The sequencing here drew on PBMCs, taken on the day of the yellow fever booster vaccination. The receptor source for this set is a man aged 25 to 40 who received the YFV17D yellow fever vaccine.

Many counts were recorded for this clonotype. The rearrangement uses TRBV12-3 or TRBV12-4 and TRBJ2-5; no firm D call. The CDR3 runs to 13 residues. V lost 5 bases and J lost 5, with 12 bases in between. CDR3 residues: CASSPGPKETQYF. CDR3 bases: TGTGCCAGCAGTCCCGGTCCCAAGGAGACCCAGTACTTC.

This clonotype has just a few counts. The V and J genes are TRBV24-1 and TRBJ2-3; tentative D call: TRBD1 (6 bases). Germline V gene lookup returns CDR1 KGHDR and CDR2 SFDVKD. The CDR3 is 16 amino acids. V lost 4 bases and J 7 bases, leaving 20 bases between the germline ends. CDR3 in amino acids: CATSDPDSAPLYTQYF. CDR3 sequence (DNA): TGTGCCACCAGTGACCCGGACAGCGCACCTTTGTATACGCAGTATTTT.